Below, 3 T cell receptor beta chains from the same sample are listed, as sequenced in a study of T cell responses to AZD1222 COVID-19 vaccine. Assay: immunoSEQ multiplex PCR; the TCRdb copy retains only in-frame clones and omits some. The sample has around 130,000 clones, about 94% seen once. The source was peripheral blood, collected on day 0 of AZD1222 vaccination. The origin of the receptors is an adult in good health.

CDR3 loop: CASSTLHGGGGTDTQYF. DNA of the CDR3: TGCGCCAGCAGCACCCTCCATGGGGGGGGTGGCACAGATACGCAGTATTTT. This chain links TRBV5-1 with TRBJ2-3, with 7 bases that match TRBD2. Germline trimming cut 4 bases from V and 1 base from J; bases unmatched to any gene: 12. This CDR3 contains 17 residues. Germline loops: CDR1 SGHRS, CDR2 YFSETQ.

CDR3 amino acids: CASSPDLQETQYF. For the CDR3, the DNA is TGCGCCAGCAGCCCCGACTTGCAAGAGACCCAGTACTTC. This chain links TRBV5-1 with TRBJ2-5; D unclear. From germline, CDR1 is SGHRS and CDR2 YFSETQ. The CDR3 loop spans 13 amino acids. Trimming cost V 4 bases and J 2 bases, with 9 bases left between them.

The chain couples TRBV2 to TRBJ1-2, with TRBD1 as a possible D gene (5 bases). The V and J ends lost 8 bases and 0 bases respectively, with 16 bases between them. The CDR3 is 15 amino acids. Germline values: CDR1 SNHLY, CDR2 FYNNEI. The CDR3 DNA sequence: TGTGCCAGCCCCCACCGGGACGTTGCTAACTATGGCTACACCTTC. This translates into CASPHRDVANYGYTF.